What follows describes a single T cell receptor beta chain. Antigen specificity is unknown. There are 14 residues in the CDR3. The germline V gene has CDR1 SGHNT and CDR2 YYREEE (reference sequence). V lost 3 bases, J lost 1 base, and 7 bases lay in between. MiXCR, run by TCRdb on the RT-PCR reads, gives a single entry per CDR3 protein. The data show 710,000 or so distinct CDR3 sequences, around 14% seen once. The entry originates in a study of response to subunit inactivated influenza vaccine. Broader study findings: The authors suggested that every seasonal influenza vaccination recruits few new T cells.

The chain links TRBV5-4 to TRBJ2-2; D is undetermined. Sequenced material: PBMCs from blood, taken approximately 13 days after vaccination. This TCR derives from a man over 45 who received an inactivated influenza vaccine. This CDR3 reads CASSSDMNTGELFF. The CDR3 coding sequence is TGTGCCAGCAGCTCCGACATGAACACCGGGGAGCTGTTTTTT.